The sequence of this T cell receptor (beta chain) was determined in a study of metastatic and nonmetastatic thyroid tumors. Study-level background: Repertoires from blood and tumor or nodule tissue of malignant and benign thyroid patients were compared. Whole-study results and caveats: The study reportedly found significantly higher TCR beta diversity in malignant thyroid tumors than benign nodules, in blood and tumor.

No treatment had been given to any patient before thyroid surgery. The CDR3 length is 16 residues. CDR1 LGHNA and CDR2 YNFKEQ come from the germline V gene. With 1 base removed from V and 5 bases from J, the gap between germline ends came to 14 bases. As processed by the authors: The study took CDR3 differences across clinicopathological groups and made a distant-metastasis classifier for papillary thyroid cancer from them. TCRdb re-called the PCR reads through MiXCR. These V and J calls are TCRdb output, not the study's own analysis. The sample holds more than 10,000 clones, about 12% seen once. This clone was seen ten or more times. What it recognizes is unknown.

The sequence was obtained from a female donor with papillary thyroid cancer or a benign thyroid nodule (not recorded which). Some clones in this sample may be carry-over from other donors' samples. The V call is TRBV4-2, the J call TRBJ2-2, with a tentative D call TRBD2 (5 bases). The sample comprised blood. The CDR3 reads CASSQVGERLTGELFF. Written as DNA, the CDR3 is TGTGCCAGCAGCCAAGTCGGGGAGCGGTTAACCGGGGAGCTGTTTTTT.